The sequence of this TCR beta chain was determined in a study of CD8 T cells in ankylosing spondylitis. Whole-study results and caveats: Fewer than 10 highly homologous variants made up a TCR beta motif that seemed to typify ankylosing spondylitis blood.

As to this clonotype: Its matching antigen is unknown. The CDR3 does not close with the conserved phenylalanine or tryptophan, likely indicating a read error. The DNA is omitted, as the CDR3 cannot be located on it reliably, and the CDR3 follows TCRdb's listing.

TCRdb reanalysed the 5' RACE reads using MiXCR and keeps one entry per CDR3 protein. The sample carries about 540,000 distinct CDR3 sequences, about 13% recorded once. Termini included, the CDR3 measures 12 amino acids. The germline CDR1 and CDR2 sequences are LGHDT and YNNKEL (reference sequence). The source of this sequence is a male donor with ankylosing spondylitis. The chain is built from TRBV3-1 and TRBJ2-7. The sequenced material came from blood, either unsorted or a sorted T cell fraction (not recorded which). CDR3 sequence: CASSQGEKIGRL.